This TCR beta chain derives from a study of blood T cells in healthy people across ages. General observations from the study: Naive T cell percentage and TCR beta diversity correlated strongly.

A second roughly 7 to 11 cycle PCR used barcoded and J-beta primers. TCRdb reprocessed the 5' RACE reads with MiXCR, giving one entry per CDR3 protein. The repertoire has 650,000 to 900,000 distinct CDR3 sequences, around 62% of them found once; the top ten carry about a quarter. The ends were cut back, 0 bases at V and 0 bases at J, with 13 bases in the middle. The CDR3 runs to 17 residues. Germline CDR1 is SGHRS and CDR2 is YFSETQ. Concerning this clonotype: The target antigen is unknown.

What was sequenced was blood. The clonotype originates from a man younger than 40 in good health. The chain couples TRBV5-1 to TRBJ2-1; weak D call: TRBD2 (5 bases). DNA for the CDR3: TGCGCCAGCAGCTTGGCCGGGATGGGGTACTCCTACAATGAGCAGTTCTTC. Its translation is CASSLAGMGYSYNEQFF. Full variable domain (rest looked up from reference TRBV5-1 and TRBJ2-1): KAGVTQTPRYLIKTRGQQVTLSCSPISGHRSVSWYQQTPGQGLQFLFEYFSETQRNKGNFPGRFSGRQFSNSRSEMNVSTLELGDSALYLCASSLAGMGYSYNEQFFGPGTRLTVL.